The rows below give T cell receptor beta chains drawn from one sample of a study of T cell responses to AZD1222 COVID-19 vaccine. The method was immunoSEQ multiplex PCR; TCRdb's version includes in-frame clones alone and lacks a portion of them. Here the sample spans some 120,000 clones, 80% to 90% being singletons. The specimen comprised peripheral blood, sampled 28 days after the second AZD1222 dose. The receptors derive from an adult who received the AZD1222 COVID-19 vaccine. CDR3s include the opening cysteine and the closing phenylalanine or tryptophan. A D gene is named only where the DNA matches it firmly. Rows give clone size only sometimes, using once, few, many, or a class for an expanded clone.

clone_size: .; j_call: TRBJ1-6; d_call: .; v_call: TRBV9; cdr3_nt: TGTGCCAGCAGCGTAAGTTCGGGTCGGTATAATTCACCCCTCCACTTT; cdr3_aa: CASSVSSGRYNSPLHF
clone_size: once; j_call: TRBJ1-4; d_call: TRBD1; v_call: TRBV19; cdr3_nt: TGTGCCAGTCGGGACAGGGGACGTTCCACTAATGAAAAACTGTTTTTT; cdr3_aa: CASRDRGRSTNEKLFF
clone_size: .; j_call: TRBJ1-4; d_call: TRBD1; v_call: TRBV2; cdr3_nt: TGTGCCAGCAGTCCGCGGACAGGGATTAATGAAAAACTGTTTTTT; cdr3_aa: CASSPRTGINEKLFF
clone_size: .; j_call: TRBJ2-1; d_call: TRBD2; v_call: TRBV28; cdr3_nt: TGTGCCAGCAGCTTAGCGGGGGGCAGGAATGAGCAGTTCTTC; cdr3_aa: CASSLAGGRNEQFF
clone_size: .; j_call: TRBJ2-2; d_call: .; v_call: TRBV2; cdr3_nt: TGTGCCAGCAGTGAAGGTACTACTAACACCGGGGAGCTGTTTTTT; cdr3_aa: CASSEGTTNTGELFF
clone_size: few; j_call: TRBJ1-1; d_call: TRBD1; v_call: TRBV11-2; cdr3_nt: TGTGCCAGCAGCACGGACAGGGTGCGAGCTTTCTTT; cdr3_aa: CASSTDRVRAFF
clone_size: once; j_call: TRBJ2-2; d_call: .; v_call: TRBV9; cdr3_nt: TGTGCCAGCAGCCCCCGACGAGAGGGGACCGGGGAGCTGTTTTTT; cdr3_aa: CASSPRREGTGELFF
clone_size: few; j_call: TRBJ1-2; d_call: .; v_call: TRBV5-1; cdr3_nt: TGCGCCAGCAGAGGGGACACTGCCCTCAATTATGGCTACACCTTC; cdr3_aa: CASRGDTALNYGYTF
clone_size: few; j_call: TRBJ1-5; d_call: .; v_call: TRBV25-1; cdr3_nt: TGTGCCAGCAGTGAGAACAGGGACGGTCAGCCCCAGCATTTT; cdr3_aa: CASSENRDGQPQHF
clone_size: .; j_call: TRBJ1-2; d_call: .; v_call: TRBV6-5; cdr3_nt: TGTGCCAGCAGTTCATCAGGGGTGTCTAGGTATGGCTACACCTTC; cdr3_aa: CASSSSGVSRYGYTF
clone_size: .; j_call: TRBJ2-1; d_call: .; v_call: TRBV5-1; cdr3_nt: TGCGCCAGCAGCTTGGGGCAGGGCGGATACAATGAGCAGTTCTTC; cdr3_aa: CASSLGQGGYNEQFF
clone_size: .; j_call: TRBJ2-7; d_call: TRBD2; v_call: TRBV6-2/TRBV6-3; cdr3_nt: TGTGCCAGCAGTTATCTTGCGCGGGGGGGAGTCTACGAGCAGTACTTC; cdr3_aa: CASSYLARGGVYEQYF
clone_size: .; j_call: TRBJ1-2; d_call: .; v_call: TRBV5-6; cdr3_nt: TGTGCCAGCAGCCTCGGGGTGCCCTATGGCTACACCTTC; cdr3_aa: CASSLGVPYGYTF
clone_size: few; j_call: TRBJ1-4; d_call: .; v_call: TRBV28; cdr3_nt: TGTGCCAGCAGTTCCCTTCCAACTAATGAAAAACTGTTTTTT; cdr3_aa: CASSSLPTNEKLFF
clone_size: .; j_call: TRBJ2-7; d_call: .; v_call: TRBV9; cdr3_nt: TGTGCCAGCAGCGTAGACGGACTATCATCCTACGAGCAGTACTTC; cdr3_aa: CASSVDGLSSYEQYF
clone_size: .; j_call: TRBJ2-5; d_call: .; v_call: TRBV20-1; cdr3_nt: TGCAGTGCTAGTGAGGGGAAAGAGACCCAGTACTTC; cdr3_aa: CSASEGKETQYF
clone_size: few; j_call: TRBJ2-6; d_call: .; v_call: TRBV7-2; cdr3_nt: TGTGCCAGCAGCTTAGCGGGGCCCGGAGTAGCCAACGTCCTGACTTTC; cdr3_aa: CASSLAGPGVANVLTF
clone_size: .; j_call: TRBJ2-3; d_call: .; v_call: TRBV5-5; cdr3_nt: TGTGCCAGCAGCTTGGGACTTGCAGGAGATACGCAGTATTTT; cdr3_aa: CASSLGLAGDTQYF
clone_size: .; j_call: TRBJ1-5; d_call: .; v_call: TRBV5-1; cdr3_nt: TGCGCCAGCAGCTTGGAGGGGGGGCAGGAACAGCCCCAGCATTTT; cdr3_aa: CASSLEGGQEQPQHF
clone_size: .; j_call: TRBJ1-2; d_call: TRBD1; v_call: TRBV6-5; cdr3_nt: TGTGCCAGCAGTTACTATAACAGGGGCCGGAATGGCTACACCTTC; cdr3_aa: CASSYYNRGRNGYTF
clone_size: few; j_call: TRBJ1-4; d_call: .; v_call: TRBV7-2; cdr3_nt: TGTGCCAGCAGCTTAGAGCCTAATGAAAAACTGTTTTTT; cdr3_aa: CASSLEPNEKLFF
clone_size: .; j_call: TRBJ1-1; d_call: .; v_call: TRBV27; cdr3_nt: TGTGCCAGCAGTTTATCCCAGGGTTACACTGAAGCTTTCTTT; cdr3_aa: CASSLSQGYTEAFF
clone_size: .; j_call: TRBJ1-3; d_call: .; v_call: TRBV25-1; cdr3_nt: TGTGCCAGCAGTGAATGGGGCTCTGGAAACACCATATATTTT; cdr3_aa: CASSEWGSGNTIYF
clone_size: .; j_call: TRBJ2-3; d_call: TRBD2; v_call: TRBV6-5; cdr3_nt: TGTGCCAGCAGTTACTTCGCTAACGGGGGGTCAGATACGCAGTATTTT; cdr3_aa: CASSYFANGGSDTQYF
clone_size: .; j_call: TRBJ1-2; d_call: .; v_call: TRBV14; cdr3_nt: TGTGCCAGCAGCCAAGGGGTTTACTATGGCTACACCTTC; cdr3_aa: CASSQGVYYGYTF
clone_size: .; j_call: TRBJ1-4; d_call: TRBD1; v_call: TRBV4-3; cdr3_nt: TGCGCCAGCAGCCAAGGCGGGACAGATGAAAAACTGTTTTTT; cdr3_aa: CASSQGGTDEKLFF
clone_size: .; j_call: TRBJ1-1; d_call: .; v_call: TRBV30; cdr3_nt: TGTGCCTGGAGGGGTGAACAGGGAAAAGCTTTCTTT; cdr3_aa: CAWRGEQGKAFF
clone_size: once; j_call: TRBJ1-1; d_call: TRBD1; v_call: TRBV10-3; cdr3_nt: TGTGCCATCAGGGGACAGGCGGCGGGTGAAGCTTTCTTT; cdr3_aa: CAIRGQAAGEAFF
clone_size: .; j_call: TRBJ2-5; d_call: TRBD2; v_call: TRBV5-1; cdr3_nt: TGCGCCAGCAGCTTGTGGACTAGCGGGGGCCAAGAGACCCAGTACTTC; cdr3_aa: CASSLWTSGGQETQYF
clone_size: .; j_call: TRBJ1-5; d_call: .; v_call: TRBV5-5; cdr3_nt: TGTGCCAGCAGCTTGGACAGGGGCAATCAGCCCCAGCATTTT; cdr3_aa: CASSLDRGNQPQHF
clone_size: .; j_call: TRBJ1-1; d_call: .; v_call: TRBV29-1; cdr3_nt: TGCAGCGCAAAGGGCGGCGGAAACACTGAAGCTTTCTTT; cdr3_aa: CSAKGGGNTEAFF
clone_size: .; j_call: TRBJ1-6; d_call: TRBD1; v_call: TRBV4-3; cdr3_nt: TGCGCCAGCAGCCAGATCGGGACAGGGGGCTTCAATTCACCCCTCCACTTT; cdr3_aa: CASSQIGTGGFNSPLHF
clone_size: .; j_call: TRBJ1-1; d_call: .; v_call: TRBV5-1; cdr3_nt: TGCGCCAGCAGCTTACAGGGTATCGGGGTAGGACCTTCAGCTGAAGCTTTCTTT; cdr3_aa: CASSLQGIGVGPSAEAFF
clone_size: once; j_call: TRBJ2-1; d_call: .; v_call: TRBV4-3; cdr3_nt: TGCGCCAGCAGCCAAGGGCAGGGGTACAATGAGCAGTTCTTC; cdr3_aa: CASSQGQGYNEQFF
clone_size: .; j_call: TRBJ2-2; d_call: .; v_call: TRBV28; cdr3_nt: TGTGCCAGCAGTTTGGAGGGGGAGCTGTTTTTT; cdr3_aa: CASSLEGELFF
clone_size: .; j_call: TRBJ1-1; d_call: .; v_call: TRBV7-9; cdr3_nt: TGTGCCAGCAGCTTAGACGTTTGGGGGCGCGGGGGAGAAGCTTTCTTT; cdr3_aa: CASSLDVWGRGGEAFF
clone_size: .; j_call: TRBJ2-1; d_call: .; v_call: TRBV11-2; cdr3_nt: TGTGCCAGCAGCTCGGACGGGTACAATGAGCAGTTCTTC; cdr3_aa: CASSSDGYNEQFF
clone_size: .; j_call: TRBJ1-5; d_call: .; v_call: TRBV3-1/TRBV3-2; cdr3_nt: TGTGCCAGCAGCCAAGATCAGGGACTTCAGCCCCAGCATTTT; cdr3_aa: CASSQDQGLQPQHF
clone_size: .; j_call: TRBJ2-3; d_call: .; v_call: TRBV10-3; cdr3_nt: TGTGCCATCAGTGAGGGGCAGGGTAGTAGGGTAGATACGCAGTATTTT; cdr3_aa: CAISEGQGSRVDTQYF
clone_size: .; j_call: TRBJ1-1; d_call: TRBD1; v_call: TRBV4-1; cdr3_nt: TGCGCCAGCAGCCAATACGGACAGGGTGTCACTGAAGCTTTCTTT; cdr3_aa: CASSQYGQGVTEAFF
clone_size: .; j_call: TRBJ1-2; d_call: .; v_call: TRBV7-2; cdr3_nt: TGTGCCAGCAGCTTCGGGGGCGCTGGGGGCTACACCTTC; cdr3_aa: CASSFGGAGGYTF
clone_size: .; j_call: TRBJ2-3; d_call: .; v_call: TRBV4-2; cdr3_nt: TGTGCCAGCAGCCAAGATCTAGCCCTTGGCTCCGATACGCAGTATTTT; cdr3_aa: CASSQDLALGSDTQYF
clone_size: once; j_call: TRBJ1-5; d_call: .; v_call: TRBV7-9; cdr3_nt: TGTGCCAGCAGCCCGGTCAATCAGCCCCAGCATTTT; cdr3_aa: CASSPVNQPQHF
clone_size: .; j_call: TRBJ1-1; d_call: .; v_call: TRBV5-1; cdr3_nt: TGCGCCAGCAGCTCGGGGGCAGAAGCTTTCTTT; cdr3_aa: CASSSGAEAFF
clone_size: .; j_call: TRBJ1-1; d_call: TRBD1; v_call: TRBV7-9; cdr3_nt: TGTGCCAGCAGCTTAGTGGGACAGGGAAGGGCTGAAGCTTTCTTT; cdr3_aa: CASSLVGQGRAEAFF
clone_size: .; j_call: TRBJ1-5; d_call: TRBD1; v_call: TRBV15; cdr3_nt: TGTGCCACCAGCCCGGGACAGGTCAATCAGCCCCAGCATTTT; cdr3_aa: CATSPGQVNQPQHF
clone_size: .; j_call: TRBJ1-6; d_call: TRBD1; v_call: TRBV3-1/TRBV3-2; cdr3_nt: TGTGCCAGCAGCCGCGGACAGGGGGGGGTAGCTTCACCCCTCCACTTT; cdr3_aa: CASSRGQGGVASPLHF
clone_size: once; j_call: TRBJ2-3; d_call: .; v_call: TRBV15; cdr3_nt: TGTGCCACCAGCAGTACGTGGGGGGGCCTCCGGGATACGCAGTATTTT; cdr3_aa: CATSSTWGGLRDTQYF
clone_size: .; j_call: TRBJ1-3; d_call: .; v_call: TRBV28; cdr3_nt: TGTGCCAGCAGTTTCCCCGGGGGGGCGCGCCTCGCTGGAAACACCATATATTTT; cdr3_aa: CASSFPGGARLAGNTIYF
clone_size: .; j_call: TRBJ1-3; d_call: .; v_call: TRBV7-9; cdr3_nt: TGTGCCAGCAGCTTAAGAAACACCATATATTTT; cdr3_aa: CASSLRNTIYF
clone_size: few; j_call: TRBJ1-6; d_call: .; v_call: TRBV11-2; cdr3_nt: TGTGCCAGCAGCTTAAACCCAAATTCACCCCTCCACTTT; cdr3_aa: CASSLNPNSPLHF
clone_size: few; j_call: TRBJ1-2; d_call: .; v_call: TRBV3-1/TRBV3-2; cdr3_nt: TGTGCCAGCAGCCAAGGGGGTGGCTACACCTTC; cdr3_aa: CASSQGGGYTF
clone_size: .; j_call: TRBJ2-2; d_call: TRBD2; v_call: TRBV6-2/TRBV6-3; cdr3_nt: TGTGCCAGCAGTTACTCGCTAGCGGGGGGGACCAACGGGGAGCTGTTTTTT; cdr3_aa: CASSYSLAGGTNGELFF
clone_size: once; j_call: TRBJ1-2; d_call: .; v_call: TRBV27; cdr3_nt: TGTGCCAGCAGCTCTGGACAGACCTATGGCTACACCTTC; cdr3_aa: CASSSGQTYGYTF
clone_size: .; j_call: TRBJ2-7; d_call: .; v_call: TRBV3-1/TRBV3-2; cdr3_nt: TGTGCCAGCAGCCCGATTTCTGGGGAGCAGTACTTC; cdr3_aa: CASSPISGEQYF
clone_size: .; j_call: TRBJ2-6; d_call: .; v_call: TRBV19; cdr3_nt: TGTGCCAGTAGTCACGGGACCGAAGCTTTCTCTGGGGCCAACGTCCTGACTTTC; cdr3_aa: CASSHGTEAFSGANVLTF
clone_size: few; j_call: TRBJ1-5; d_call: .; v_call: TRBV27; cdr3_nt: TGTGCCAGGCTACAGGGAAATCAGCCCCAGCATTTT; cdr3_aa: CARLQGNQPQHF